Listed below are T cell receptor beta chains from one sample, sequenced in a study of cytomegalovirus exposure and HLA in healthy donors. Profiling relied on immunoSEQ multiplex PCR, and the TCRdb table lists in-frame clones only, not all of them. The table includes 75,000 to 95,000 clones, 78% detected once. Sequenced material: PBMCs. The receptors here all came from a woman aged 40 to 55 in good health and CMV-seropositive. The CDR3 runs from the conserved cysteine through the conserved F or W. A clone size is listed for some rows: how often the clone was seen (once, few, many), or a class if it is expanded.

J: TRBJ2-7
V: TRBV7-2
size: -
CDR3: CASSLAGYSYEQYF

J: -
V: TRBV5-4
size: few
CDR3: CASSRASGSYEQYF

J: TRBJ1-6
V: TRBV6-4
size: -
CDR3: CASSARQGHSPLHF

J: TRBJ2-2
V: TRBV28
size: -
CDR3: CASHIRTSGPGELFF

J: TRBJ1-4
V: TRBV7-2
size: -
CDR3: CASSPSMISEKLFF

J: TRBJ2-7
V: TRBV7-8
size: few
CDR3: CASRLHQGPSYEQYF

J: TRBJ1-2
V: TRBV7-6
size: -
CDR3: CASSGHRDSGYTF

J: TRBJ2-2
V: TRBV2
size: -
CDR3: CASGRGTSTGELFF

J: TRBJ2-7
V: TRBV19
size: -
CDR3: CASSIGLTYEQYF

J: TRBJ2-7
V: TRBV30
size: -
CDR3: CAWGPGQFPYEQYF

J: TRBJ2-7
V: TRBV5-6
size: -
CDR3: CASSLYFSGSYEQYF

J: TRBJ2-7
V: TRBV5-8
size: -
CDR3: CASSPGQGMSSYEQYF

J: TRBJ1-2
V: TRBV19
size: -
CDR3: CASSQTGIYGYTF

J: TRBJ2-3
V: TRBV7-7
size: -
CDR3: CASSPVAGVPDTQYF

J: TRBJ2-3
V: TRBV27
size: -
CDR3: CASSSPSGSADTQYF

J: TRBJ2-2
V: TRBV19
size: -
CDR3: CASTRTSAIPNTGELFF

J: TRBJ2-7
V: TRBV18
size: few
CDR3: CASSSGDPGSYEQYF

J: TRBJ1-5
V: TRBV2
size: -
CDR3: CASSEQGSNQPQHF

J: TRBJ1-2
V: TRBV29-1
size: -
CDR3: CSVEDESVYGYTF

J: TRBJ2-1
V: TRBV5-4
size: -
CDR3: CASSLLASGNNEQFF

J: TRBJ1-1
V: TRBV6-4
size: few
CDR3: CASSDGGQGLTFF

J: TRBJ1-3
V: TRBV19
size: -
CDR3: CASSPDPFQGRSGNTIYF

J: TRBJ1-5
V: TRBV5-1
size: -
CDR3: CASSAGEGGQPQHF

J: TRBJ2-1
V: TRBV7-9
size: -
CDR3: CASSFRDRGVYEQFF

J: TRBJ2-7
V: TRBV7-2
size: -
CDR3: CASSMTGTGYFEQYF

J: TRBJ2-2
V: TRBV19
size: -
CDR3: CASSLAGVGGELFF

J: TRBJ1-4
V: TRBV9
size: -
CDR3: CASSVGAEGVNEKLFF

J: TRBJ2-3
V: TRBV19
size: -
CDR3: CASSIGSGVYGTQYF

J: TRBJ2-7
V: TRBV21-1
size: -
CDR3: CASSSNRQTDEQYF

J: TRBJ1-1
V: TRBV6-5
size: -
CDR3: CASSAKSLLRSEAFF

J: TRBJ1-5
V: TRBV16
size: -
CDR3: CASSPAFRDRSYSNQPQHF

J: TRBJ1-1
V: TRBV11-2
size: -
CDR3: CASSPTLNTEAFF

J: TRBJ2-3
V: TRBV19
size: -
CDR3: CASSNYGLAGGVGTQYF

J: TRBJ2-1
V: TRBV12-5
size: once
CDR3: CASGRPHDRDYYNEQFF

J: TRBJ2-5
V: TRBV7-3
size: -
CDR3: CASSRGASGSQETQYF

J: TRBJ2-2
V: TRBV7-9
size: few
CDR3: CASSGTENTGELFF

J: TRBJ2-2
V: TRBV6-5
size: -
CDR3: CASSWDRQNTGELFF

J: TRBJ2-6
V: TRBV7-9
size: -
CDR3: CASSQGHPGGANVLTF

J: TRBJ2-7
V: TRBV2
size: once
CDR3: CASSGVGGGGREQYF

J: TRBJ1-2
V: TRBV7-8
size: -
CDR3: CASSLGRRRGFGYTF

J: TRBJ2-7
V: TRBV11-2
size: few
CDR3: CASSLVGLAGGEQYF